This TCR beta chain was identified in a study of blood T cell repertoires in COVID-19. In the original analysis: Scientists estimated how many nucleated cells there were by amplifying reference gene primers. The repertoire was sequenced with immunoSEQ multiplex PCR; TCRdb's copy has only in-frame clones and lacks some. V, J and clone size were drawn from that table, and D and trimming were deduced from the DNA. This table holds around 95,000 clones, around nine tenths found once. Germline V gene sequence: CDR1 LNHDA, CDR2 SQIVND (reference sequence). CDR3 length: 18 amino acids. The ends were cut back, 3 bases at V and 0 bases at J, with 21 bases in the middle.

This TCR was sampled from a man in his forties or fifties with acute or convalescent COVID-19. The chain couples TRBV19 to TRBJ2-7; D is possibly TRBD1 (6 bases). What was sequenced was peripheral blood. CDR3 sequence: CASSMVKGGRRVSYEQYF. The DNA for the CDR3 is TGTGCCAGTAGTATGGTGAAAGGGGGACGGCGGGTCTCCTACGAGCAGTACTTC.